This is a list of T cell receptor beta chains from one sample in a study of T cell responses to AZD1222 COVID-19 vaccine. Profiled with immunoSEQ multiplex PCR; TCRdb holds only in-frame clones, not every one. The table includes around 120,000 clones, around 82% detected once. Sequenced here: peripheral blood, sampled on day 0 of AZD1222 vaccination. These receptors were obtained from an adult in good health. The CDR3 runs from the conserved cysteine through the conserved F or W. Fields, in order: J gene, clone size, V gene, D gene, CDR3 DNA, CDR3 protein. D genes are given only for firm matches. Clone size appears in some rows only: once, few, many, or a class for an expanded clone.

TRBJ2-5 NA TRBV19 TRBD1 TGTGCCAGTAGTTTAGGGGGCTTAGGTGAGACCCAGTACTTC CASSLGGLGETQYF
TRBJ2-3 few TRBV2 NA TGTGCCAGCAGAGTTGACCGCACCTCTAGCACAGATACGCAGTATTTT CASRVDRTSSTDTQYF
TRBJ1-1 NA TRBV14 NA TGTGCCAGCAGCGTCCAAGGGGCCACTGAAGCTTTCTTT CASSVQGATEAFF
TRBJ2-1 once TRBV7-8 NA TGTGCCAGCAGCTTAGGAAGTGAGCAGTTCTTC CASSLGSEQFF
TRBJ2-7 once TRBV10-3 NA TGTGCCATCAAGGGGGGGACAGAGGACCATGAGCAGTACTTC CAIKGGTEDHEQYF
TRBJ2-7 once TRBV6-1 NA TGTGCCAGCAGTGAAGGAGGTTTCGGAACCTACGAGCAGTACTTC CASSEGGFGTYEQYF
TRBJ1-4 NA TRBV19 TRBD1 TGTGCCAGTAGTACCCCGACAGGGAATGAAAAACTGTTTTTT CASSTPTGNEKLFF
TRBJ2-6 NA TRBV5-4 NA TGTGCCAGCAGCTTGGTGGGGGCTGGGGCCAACGTCCTGACTTTC CASSLVGAGANVLTF
TRBJ1-5 once TRBV28 NA TGTGCCAGCACCGAGGGGGGGGTCAATCAGCCCCAGCATTTT CASTEGGVNQPQHF
TRBJ2-6 NA TRBV27 NA TGTGCCAGCAGTTTTTCTGGGGCCAACGTCCTGACTTTC CASSFSGANVLTF
TRBJ2-3 NA TRBV28 TRBD2 TGTGCCAGCGCCTCGGGGGGTGAGGCAGATACGCAGTATTTT CASASGGEADTQYF
TRBJ1-2 once TRBV5-1 TRBD1 TGCGCCAGCAGCCCGGGACAGGGGTTGATTCATGGCTACACCTTC CASSPGQGLIHGYTF
TRBJ2-2 NA TRBV14 TRBD2 TGTGCCAGCGCAGCGGGGGCTACCGGGGAGCTGTTTTTT CASAAGATGELFF
TRBJ2-2 NA TRBV19 TRBD2 TGTGCCAGTAGTATTAGGCAGGGAGGGACCGGGGAGCTGTTTTTT CASSIRQGGTGELFF
TRBJ1-5 NA TRBV6-2/TRBV6-3 NA TGTGCCAGCAGTAACCTTAGAGGTAATCAGCCCCAGCATTTT CASSNLRGNQPQHF
TRBJ1-2 NA TRBV21-1 NA TGTGCCAGCAGCAATGGCCTATGTGGACAGGGTTTTTTTTTCCAAATTAACTATGGCTACACCTTC CASSNGLCGQGFFFQINYGYTF
TRBJ2-1 NA TRBV24-1 TRBD1 TGTGCCACCAGTGACTTCCGGGGACAGGGGAAGGTGAATGAGCAGTTCTTC CATSDFRGQGKVNEQFF
TRBJ2-3 few TRBV7-2 NA TGTGCCAGCAGCTTAGTGGGACCCCAACCCACAGATACGCAGTATTTT CASSLVGPQPTDTQYF
TRBJ2-1 NA TRBV19 TRBD2 TGTGCCAGTAGAAAACTAGCGGGGGCCTCCTACAATGAGCAGTTCTTC CASRKLAGASYNEQFF
TRBJ1-5 NA TRBV15 NA TGTGCCACCAGCAGGGGCAGGGGCGCAGGGCAGCCCCAGCATTTT CATSRGRGAGQPQHF
TRBJ1-1 NA TRBV6-6 NA TGTGCCAGCAGTTACCGGCAGGGACGGACTGAAGCTTTCTTT CASSYRQGRTEAFF
TRBJ1-1 NA TRBV30 TRBD1 TGTGCCTGGAGCTTACAGGGGACTGAAGCTTTCTTT CAWSLQGTEAFF
TRBJ2-5 NA TRBV6-5 TRBD2 TGTGCCAGCAGTTCTAGCGGGGGCCCTGAGACCCAGTACTTC CASSSSGGPETQYF
TRBJ1-1 NA TRBV5-1 NA TGCGCCAGCAGGTCCGATGGAGGGAACACTGAAGCTTTCTTT CASRSDGGNTEAFF
TRBJ2-5 NA TRBV19 NA TGTGCCAGTAGTACCCGAGCCCCAATACGGGGCCAAGAGACCCAGTACTTC CASSTRAPIRGQETQYF
TRBJ1-5 few TRBV7-8 TRBD1 TGTGCCAGCAGCTTAGAAGGGACAGGGTTAAGTCAGCCCCAGCATTTT CASSLEGTGLSQPQHF
TRBJ2-6 NA TRBV6-1 NA TGTGCCAGCAGTGACCTAGGGGCTGGGGCCAACGTCCTGACTTTC CASSDLGAGANVLTF
TRBJ2-5 NA TRBV11-3 TRBD2 TGTGCCAGCAGCTTAGGCGGGGGAGGAGAGACCCAGTACTTC CASSLGGGGETQYF
TRBJ1-4 NA TRBV7-2 NA TGTGCCAGCAGCTCCTTCGGTGAAAGAAATGAAAAACTGTTTTTT CASSSFGERNEKLFF
TRBJ1-5 once TRBV7-9 NA TGTGCCAGCAGCGCTGGGACGGATAGCAATCAGCCCCAGCATTTT CASSAGTDSNQPQHF
TRBJ1-1 once TRBV7-3 NA TGTGCCAGCAGCCAACAGTGGGGCACTGAAGCTTTCTTT CASSQQWGTEAFF
TRBJ2-7 NA TRBV5-1 NA TGCGCCAGCAGCTTGGAGGCAGGGTTGCCATACGAGCAGTACTTC CASSLEAGLPYEQYF
TRBJ1-5 NA TRBV7-9 NA TGTGCCAGCAGCTCGGGGTCACAGCCCCAGCATTTT CASSSGSQPQHF
TRBJ1-5 NA TRBV19 NA TGTGCCAGTAGTATACGGGCTTCCCAGCCCCAGCATTTT CASSIRASQPQHF
TRBJ1-2 NA TRBV7-8 NA TGTGCCAGCAGCTTAGCGACCACCTATCCTAACTATGGCTACACCTTC CASSLATTYPNYGYTF
TRBJ2-1 few TRBV27 TRBD2 TGTGCCAGCAGTTTTACCGGGGGGACCTACAATGAGCAGTTCTTC CASSFTGGTYNEQFF
TRBJ1-1 NA TRBV30 NA TGTGTGTCAGGCACTGAAGCTTTCTTT CVSGTEAFF
TRBJ1-1 NA TRBV7-3 NA TGTGCCAGCAGCCCATACCCAGCTAACACTGAAGCTTTCTTT CASSPYPANTEAFF
TRBJ1-6 NA TRBV12-5 TRBD1 TGTGCTAGTGGTGCAGGGGGCAATTCACCCCTCCACTTT CASGAGGNSPLHF
TRBJ1-6 NA TRBV4-3 NA TGCGCCAGCAGCCAAGATTTAACTGGTTCCTATAATTCACCCCTCCACTTT CASSQDLTGSYNSPLHF
TRBJ1-1 NA TRBV29-1 TRBD1 TGCAGCGTCCCCGGGAGGGGACAGGGATTTGATTTCTTT CSVPGRGQGFDFF
TRBJ2-2 NA TRBV6-1 NA TGTGCCAGCAGTGAAGCGCTTGTGGGCACCGGGGAGCTGTTTTTT CASSEALVGTGELFF
TRBJ2-4 NA TRBV7-2 TRBD1 TGTGCCAGCAGCCCGGGACAGGGGAAGGCCAAAAACATTCAGTACTTC CASSPGQGKAKNIQYF
TRBJ1-1 NA TRBV13 NA TGTGCCAGCAGCCCTATGGGTGGGAGGACTGAAGCTTTCTTT CASSPMGGRTEAFF
TRBJ1-2 NA TRBV4-2 TRBD1 TGTGCCAGCAGCCCGAGCGTAGGGACAGGGACGTATGGCTACACCTTC CASSPSVGTGTYGYTF
TRBJ1-5 few TRBV6-1 NA TGTGCCAGCAGTGAGGGAGGGGACAATCAGCCCCAGCATTTT CASSEGGDNQPQHF
TRBJ2-3 NA TRBV18 NA TGTGCCAGCTCACCGGTGGCAGGCCAGGCGGATACGCAGTATTTT CASSPVAGQADTQYF
TRBJ2-5 NA TRBV4-1 NA TGCGCCAGCAGCCTGGGACTTCAAGAGACCCAGTACTTC CASSLGLQETQYF
TRBJ1-2 NA TRBV11-2 NA TGTGCCAGCAGCTCGATACGGGACCGACTCTATGGCTACACCTTC CASSSIRDRLYGYTF
TRBJ2-4 NA TRBV6-5 TRBD1 TGTGCCAGCAGTTACTCTGGACAGGGGTCTAACATTCAGTACTTC CASSYSGQGSNIQYF
TRBJ1-1 NA TRBV27 NA TGTGCCAGCAGTCCATTGACAGGACGGTACACTGAAGCTTTCTTT CASSPLTGRYTEAFF
TRBJ2-7 NA TRBV7-9 TRBD1 TGTGCCAGCAGCCTCTACGGACAGGGTGAGCAGTACTTC CASSLYGQGEQYF
TRBJ1-5 NA TRBV2 NA TGTGCCAGCAGTGTGGTTTTAGATAGCAATCAGCCCCAGCATTTT CASSVVLDSNQPQHF
TRBJ2-4 NA TRBV7-3 NA TGTGCCAGTAAGGGCAGGGAAGCCAAAAACATTCAGTACTTC CASKGREAKNIQYF
TRBJ1-5 NA TRBV11-2 NA TGTGCCAGCAGCGCCCGTCAGGGGCCAAGTCAGCCCCAGCATTTT CASSARQGPSQPQHF
TRBJ1-2 once TRBV7-9 TRBD1 TGTGCCAGCAGCCGAGGACAGGGGTTAGGCTACACCTTC CASSRGQGLGYTF
TRBJ2-7 NA TRBV25-1 NA TGTGCCAGCAGTGAATTGGGCTTTGGGCAGTACTTC CASSELGFGQYF